These T cell receptor beta chains were read from a single sample in a study of blood T cells in healthy people across ages. Via MiXCR, TCRdb re-called the 5' RACE reads, giving one row per CDR3 protein. The data contain hundreds of thousands of distinct CDR3 sequences, approximately 49% of them singletons. Sequenced material: blood. The receptors shown here come from a woman in her sixties or seventies in good health. Each CDR3 is given with its conserved first and last residue. The D gene is left open where the match is weak. Rows may omit the clone size; those that give it use once, few, many or a size class.

few,TRBV7-2,TRBJ2-1,TRBD2,TGTGCCAGCAGCTGGAGCCGGGGGACTAGAAATGAGCAGTTCTTC,CASSWSRGTRNEQFF
few,TRBV7-3,TRBJ2-5,NA,TGTGCCAGCAGCGCAATTTCAGGGGATGAGCAGTACTTC,CASSAISGDEQYF
few,TRBV29-1,TRBJ2-7,TRBD1,TGCAGCGTTGAAGTTGGGACAGGGCAATACGAGCAGTACTTC,CSVEVGTGQYEQYF
NA,TRBV7-3,TRBJ1-2,TRBD1,TGTGCCAGCAGCAAACGACAGGGCGGTGGCTACACCTTC,CASSKRQGGGYTF
few,TRBV29-1,TRBJ1-2,NA,TGCAGCGTTGATCGAACCGGGGGGAGCGAGGCTGGCTACACCTTC,CSVDRTGGSEAGYTF
many,TRBV7-2,TRBJ2-7,TRBD2,TGTGCCAGCAGCTTAGTCTCCGGGACTAGCGGCTCCTACGAGCAGTACTTC,CASSLVSGTSGSYEQYF
NA,TRBV7-2,TRBJ2-7,NA,TGTGCCAGCAGCTTTTTCTGGACAAAAGGAGGGGCTTACGAGCAGTACTTC,CASSFFWTKGGAYEQYF
NA,TRBV6-5,TRBJ2-1,NA,TGTGCCAGCACCCGACAGTTTAGTCAAAGGGGGAATGAGCAGTTCTTC,CASTRQFSQRGNEQFF
once,TRBV5-1,TRBJ2-3,NA,TGCGCCAGCAGCTTGGGGGGCAGGGGATACACAGATACGCAGTATTTT,CASSLGGRGYTDTQYF
once,TRBV2,TRBJ2-3,NA,TGTGCCAGCAGTGCGCTCGGCCAAGCAGATACGCAGTATTTT,CASSALGQADTQYF
NA,TRBV18,TRBJ2-1,TRBD2,TGTGCCAGCTCACGATTTAGCGGGGACTCCTACAATGAGCAGTTCTTC,CASSRFSGDSYNEQFF
NA,TRBV29-1,TRBJ1-1,NA,TGCAGCGCCCAAAAAGGGGCCCTGGGGACTGAAGCTTTCTTT,CSAQKGALGTEAFF
NA,TRBV25-1,TRBJ1-2,NA,TGTGCCAGCAGCTCAAATTTCCTGGGACCATATAACTATGGCTACACCTTC,CASSSNFLGPYNYGYTF
NA,TRBV7-6,TRBJ2-5,NA,TGTGCCAGCAGCTTATCCGCGGGGTCCGCACTTCAAGAGACCCAGTACTTC,CASSLSAGSALQETQYF
NA,TRBV29-1,TRBJ2-7,TRBD2,TGCAGCGTTGGAGGCGGGAGGGTTCGCGAGCAGTACTTC,CSVGGGRVREQYF
NA,TRBV20-1,TRBJ1-2,TRBD1,TGCAGTGCTAGCTCACTCAGGGGGCAGTCTAACTATGGCTACACCTTC,CSASSLRGQSNYGYTF
NA,TRBV6-2/TRBV6-3,TRBJ2-7,NA,TGTGCCAGCAGTGACGGCACCTACAATGAGCAGTACTTC,CASSDGTYNEQYF
NA,TRBV5-1,TRBJ2-3,NA,TGCGCCAGCAGTTCATTAGCAGGAGGGGAGGATACGCAGTATTTT,CASSSLAGGEDTQYF
few,TRBV7-2,TRBJ2-1,NA,TGTGCCAGCAGCTTAGTGGGTTCTGGTGAGCAGTTCTTC,CASSLVGSGEQFF
few,TRBV5-1,TRBJ2-3,NA,TGCGCCAGCAGCTTGGCCTGGGGGGCAGATACGCAGTATTTT,CASSLAWGADTQYF
NA,TRBV20-1,TRBJ1-5,NA,TGCAGTGCTAGACCGCAAAACGGGGGTAGCAATCAGCCTCAGCATTTT,CSARPQNGGSNQPQHF
NA,TRBV27,TRBJ2-4,NA,TGTGCCAGCAGCACCGACAGCCCCAAAAACATTCAGTACTTC,CASSTDSPKNIQYF
once,TRBV10-2,TRBJ2-7,TRBD1,TGCGCCAGCAATGGACAGGGATTCTCCTACGAGCAGTACTTC,CASNGQGFSYEQYF
NA,TRBV7-2,TRBJ2-6,TRBD2,TGTGCCAGCAGCTCCTTGTATCGACTAGCGGGAGACTCTGGGGCCAACGTCCTGACTTTC,CASSSLYRLAGDSGANVLTF
NA,TRBV20-1,TRBJ2-1,TRBD2,TGCAGTCCCGGGGCTAGCGGGAGGGCCTCCTACAATGAGCAGTTCTTC,CSPGASGRASYNEQFF
many,TRBV4-3,TRBJ1-1,TRBD1,TGCGCCAGCAGCCACCCCCCCGGGACAGGGAACATGAACACTGAAGCTTTCTTT,CASSHPPGTGNMNTEAFF
NA,TRBV7-8,TRBJ2-5,TRBD2,TGTGCCAGCAGCTTAGGACTAGCGGGAATTCGGCAAGAGACCCAGTACTTC,CASSLGLAGIRQETQYF
NA,TRBV20-1,TRBJ2-7,TRBD2,TGCAGTGCTAGAGTCTCGGGGGGGGATGAGCAGTACTTC,CSARVSGGDEQYF
NA,TRBV18,TRBJ2-6,NA,TGTGCCAGCTCACCACGGCAGGGTCGGGTTGGGGCCAACGTCCTGACTTTC,CASSPRQGRVGANVLTF
NA,TRBV7-2,TRBJ2-4,NA,TGTGCCAGCAGCCTATACACGAGGGGCTCAGCCAAAAACATTCAGTACTTC,CASSLYTRGSAKNIQYF
NA,TRBV3-1,TRBJ2-3,NA,TGTGCCAGCAGCCAAGTACGGGAGAATCCAGATACGCAGTATTTT,CASSQVRENPDTQYF
NA,TRBV5-1,TRBJ2-1,TRBD2,TGCGCCAGCAGCTTTAGAGCGGGAGGTAGTGTGGATGAGCAGTTCTTC,CASSFRAGGSVDEQFF
NA,TRBV18,TRBJ2-7,NA,TGTGCCAGCTCACCACAGGGAAGTATACTCTACGAGCAGTACTTC,CASSPQGSILYEQYF
few,TRBV5-8,TRBJ2-3,NA,TGTGCCAGCAGATTGGACACTGATACGCAGTATTTT,CASRLDTDTQYF
NA,TRBV5-4,TRBJ2-7,NA,TGTGCCGGCAGCTATGGACAGTCCTACGAGCAGTACTTC,CAGSYGQSYEQYF
many,TRBV29-1,TRBJ2-7,NA,TGCAGCGTTGAGGACAGAGGGAAAGACGAGCAGTACTTC,CSVEDRGKDEQYF
few,TRBV15,TRBJ1-2,TRBD1,TGTGCCACCAGCAGTCCGGGACAGGGGGAGTTCGGCTACACCTTC,CATSSPGQGEFGYTF
NA,TRBV6-6,TRBJ2-5,NA,TGTGCCAGCGGTGGTCGAATGGGGGTGTACCAAGAGACCCAGTACTTC,CASGGRMGVYQETQYF
NA,TRBV20-1,TRBJ1-2,NA,TGCAGTGCTAGAGATAGAATATCGGATGGCTACACCTTC,CSARDRISDGYTF
NA,TRBV6-2/TRBV6-3,TRBJ2-5,NA,TGTGCCAGCAGAGGGGGTCCCCAAGAGACCCAGTACTTC,CASRGGPQETQYF
few,TRBV5-8,TRBJ2-1,NA,TGTGCCAGCAGCTCGGCGGGGAGAACCTACAATGAGCAGTTCTTC,CASSSAGRTYNEQFF
few,TRBV10-3,TRBJ2-7,NA,TGTGCCATCAGAACGACTGGGAGCTCCTACGAGCAGTACTTC,CAIRTTGSSYEQYF
few,TRBV28,TRBJ2-7,NA,TGTGCCAGCAGGCCAGTACCGAGCTCCTACGAGCAGTACTTC,CASRPVPSSYEQYF
many,TRBV7-3,TRBJ2-3,TRBD2,TGTGCCAGCTCCCCGGGAGGCGCAGATACGCAGTATTTT,CASSPGGADTQYF
NA,TRBV5-6,TRBJ2-1,NA,TGTGCCAGCAGCCCACTCGAGGGAGGAGACAATGAGCAGTTCTTC,CASSPLEGGDNEQFF
many,TRBV7-2,TRBJ2-7,NA,TGTGCCAGCAGCTTAGATGGGGTGAGGGGCCGAAGGGCCCAGTACTTC,CASSLDGVRGRRAQYF
NA,TRBV3-1,TRBJ2-5,NA,TGTGCCAGCAGGAGGCTAGGAGGTGAGACCCAGTACTTC,CASRRLGGETQYF
NA,TRBV7-2,TRBJ2-7,NA,TGTGCCAGCAGTCTGGGGCAGGAAAACGACGAGCAGTACTTC,CASSLGQENDEQYF
once,TRBV5-1,TRBJ2-3,TRBD2,TGCGCCAGCAGCGTGAGGGGACTAGCCGGAGATACGCAGTATTTT,CASSVRGLAGDTQYF